This T cell receptor beta chain originates from a study of blood T cell repertoires in COVID-19. Study as a whole: Sites across the United States, Italy and Spain contributed samples from acute and convalescent COVID-19. The analysed material was cDNA or gDNA that came from T cells, B-cell-depleted T cells, or PBMCs.

The protocol was immunoSEQ multiplex PCR, while the TCRdb copy is restricted to in-frame clones and leaves out a portion. Of about 130,000 clones in the sample, less than 90% were seen once. Trimming left V 3 bases short and J 6 bases short, with 15 bases between. CDR3 length: 15 residues. The germline gives CDR1 MGHRA, CDR2 YSYEKL. This clone was seen a few times. This clonotype originated in a woman in her thirties who had recovered from COVID-19. Sequencing used peripheral blood. The J gene is TRBJ1-5, the V gene TRBV4-1, with D maybe TRBD1 (6 bases). The CDR3 protein is CASSHYRESGQPQHF. CDR3 nucleotide sequence: TGCGCCAGCAGCCATTACAGGGAATCAGGTCAGCCCCAGCATTTT.